This T cell receptor (beta chain) derives from a study of hypomethylating agent response in myelodysplastic syndrome. The study's findings and limits: Analysis covered a small cohort of just roughly ten patients. Richness, rarefaction diversity and clonality did not change significantly after hypomethylating treatment.

TCRdb keeps only in-frame clones here, not all; method: immunoSEQ multiplex PCR. The sample shows over a thousand clones, approximately 80% of them seen only once. Details on this clone: The antigen is undetermined.

Trimming took 0 bases from V and 4 from J, leaving 5 bases between them. This CDR3 is 13 amino acids long. The germline gives CDR1 SGHNT, CDR2 YENEEA. The material sequenced was bone marrow, taken before or after starting hypomethylating agent treatment for myelodysplastic syndrome (not recorded which). This chain links TRBV11-3 with TRBJ2-3; D unresolved. This TCR was recovered from a human donor with myelodysplastic syndrome. The CDR3 DNA sequence: TGTGCCAGCAGCTTAGAGAGTCCAGATACGCAGTATTTT. The encoded protein is CASSLESPDTQYF.